This T cell receptor (beta chain) originates from a study of control samples from healthy donors and cancer patients. The CDR3 loop spans 14 amino acids. V lost 4 bases to trimming and J lost 4 bases; unmatched junction nucleotides: 4. CDR1 and CDR2 (germline): SGHRS, YFSETQ. Profiled with immunoSEQ multiplex PCR; TCRdb holds only in-frame clones, not every one. The sample holds about 100,000 clones, 90% to 95% seen once. The specimen was blood. The origin of this receptor is a woman between 18 and 29 years old in good health. V gene TRBV5-1 combines with J gene TRBJ2-1; TRBD2 agrees at 8 bases. DNA for the CDR3: TGCGCCAGCAGCCCAGCGGGGGTGTACAATGAGCAGTTCTTC. Translated: CASSPAGVYNEQFF. The full variable domain, its missing parts supplied by reference TRBV5-1 and TRBJ2-1, is KAGVTQTPRYLIKTRGQQVTLSCSPISGHRSVSWYQQTPGQGLQFLFEYFSETQRNKGNFPGRFSGRQFSNSRSEMNVSTLELGDSALYLCASSPAGVYNEQFFGPGTRLTVL.